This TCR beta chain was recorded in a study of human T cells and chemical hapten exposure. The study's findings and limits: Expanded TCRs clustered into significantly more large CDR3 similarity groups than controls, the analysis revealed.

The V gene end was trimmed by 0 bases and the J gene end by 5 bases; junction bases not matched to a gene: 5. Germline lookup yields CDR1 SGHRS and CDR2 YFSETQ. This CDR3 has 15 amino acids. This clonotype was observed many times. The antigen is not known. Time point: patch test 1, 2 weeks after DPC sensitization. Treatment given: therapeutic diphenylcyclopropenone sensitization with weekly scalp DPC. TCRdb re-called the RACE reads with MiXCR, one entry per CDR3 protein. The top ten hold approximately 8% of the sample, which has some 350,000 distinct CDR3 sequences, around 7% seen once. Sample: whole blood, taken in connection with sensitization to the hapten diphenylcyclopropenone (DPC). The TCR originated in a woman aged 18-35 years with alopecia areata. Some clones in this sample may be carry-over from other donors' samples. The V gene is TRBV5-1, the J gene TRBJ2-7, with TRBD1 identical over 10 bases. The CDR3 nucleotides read TGCGCCAGCAGCTTGGCCGGGACAGGGGTCCACGAGCAGTACTTC. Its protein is CASSLAGTGVHEQYF.